This T cell receptor beta chain was profiled in a study of T cell responses to AZD1222 COVID-19 vaccine. Clones were sequenced by immunoSEQ multiplex PCR, and TCRdb holds only the in-frame ones, with some missing. Of approximately 100,000 clones detected, approximately 86% appear once; the ten largest clones hold about 1.5%. This clonotype originated in an adult in good health. The sample here was peripheral blood, taken on day 0 of AZD1222 vaccination.

The CDR3 region is CASSGGTGGLEKLFF. In DNA form, the CDR3 reads TGTGCCAGCAGTGGCGGGACAGGGGGCCTGGAAAAACTGTTTTTT. V is TRBV2 and J is TRBJ1-4; 12 bases match TRBD1. Germline V gene sequence: CDR1 SNHLY, CDR2 FYNNEI. Unmatched junction bases numbered 5, after V lost 4 bases and J lost 8 bases. CDR3 length: 15 amino acids.